This T cell receptor beta chain was sequenced in a study of T cell responses to AZD1222 COVID-19 vaccine. TCRdb's copy holds only in-frame clones and misses some; the assay was immunoSEQ multiplex PCR. Altogether around 80,000 clones are present, around nine tenths being singletons, with the ten largest covering 9.5% to 13%. Of note for this clone: Its specificity is not known.

General study points: Spike was spanned by vaccine-associated CD4 TCRs, which were dominant at 160-218 and 743-854. Most donors were white British and more were female, and clonal diversity was possibly underestimated.

Germline CDR1 reads SEHNR; CDR2 reads FQNEAQ (reference sequence). The V segment lost 6 bases and the J segment 4 bases; nucleotides outside the gene matches: 11. This CDR3 contains 17 residues. The material sequenced was peripheral blood, taken on day 0 of AZD1222 vaccination. The clonotype originates from an adult in good health. This chain connects TRBV7-9 to TRBJ2-6; TRBD1 matches at 8 bases. CDR3 region: CASRSQGAGSGANVLTF. The CDR3 region has the DNA TGTGCCAGCAGATCCCAGGGGGCAGGATCCGGGGCCAACGTCCTGACTTTC.